The source of this T cell receptor beta chain is a study of T cell clonotyping in hematopoietic cell transplantation. The CDR3 consists of 16 residues. Germline V gene sequence: CDR1 MNHEY, CDR2 SMNVEV (reference sequence). V shed 4 bases and J shed 5 bases, with 20 bases lying between them. A remark on this clone: The target antigen is unknown.

Study outcomes and limitations: Higher Inverse Simpson Index values in graft donor and pretransplant recipient predicted broader posttransplant TCR diversity. After transplant, recipient diversity fell while pathologically expanded clonotypes grew through day 180. No sorting was done, leaving CD4 and CD8 contributions mixed.

Sequencing was performed with immunoSEQ multiplex PCR; in TCRdb, only in-frame clones are kept and a portion is missing. The table has approximately 16,000 clones, approximately 93% seen once; the top ten hold approximately 2%. Time point defined: recipient sample about 28 days before transplant, after cytoreduction. Samples: about 28 days before transplant, then days 30, 100 and 180 after. Sequenced material: peripheral blood mononuclear cells, taken before stem cell transplant. This clonotype originated in a man aged 18 to 29 with biphenotypic leukemia. Some clones in this sample may be carry-over from other donors' samples. The chain employs TRBV27 and TRBJ1-2, with unresolved D. The CDR3 protein is CASSSLSMPKVYGYTF. DNA for the CDR3: TGTGCCAGCAGTTCCCTGAGCATGCCTAAGGTATATGGCTACACCTTC.